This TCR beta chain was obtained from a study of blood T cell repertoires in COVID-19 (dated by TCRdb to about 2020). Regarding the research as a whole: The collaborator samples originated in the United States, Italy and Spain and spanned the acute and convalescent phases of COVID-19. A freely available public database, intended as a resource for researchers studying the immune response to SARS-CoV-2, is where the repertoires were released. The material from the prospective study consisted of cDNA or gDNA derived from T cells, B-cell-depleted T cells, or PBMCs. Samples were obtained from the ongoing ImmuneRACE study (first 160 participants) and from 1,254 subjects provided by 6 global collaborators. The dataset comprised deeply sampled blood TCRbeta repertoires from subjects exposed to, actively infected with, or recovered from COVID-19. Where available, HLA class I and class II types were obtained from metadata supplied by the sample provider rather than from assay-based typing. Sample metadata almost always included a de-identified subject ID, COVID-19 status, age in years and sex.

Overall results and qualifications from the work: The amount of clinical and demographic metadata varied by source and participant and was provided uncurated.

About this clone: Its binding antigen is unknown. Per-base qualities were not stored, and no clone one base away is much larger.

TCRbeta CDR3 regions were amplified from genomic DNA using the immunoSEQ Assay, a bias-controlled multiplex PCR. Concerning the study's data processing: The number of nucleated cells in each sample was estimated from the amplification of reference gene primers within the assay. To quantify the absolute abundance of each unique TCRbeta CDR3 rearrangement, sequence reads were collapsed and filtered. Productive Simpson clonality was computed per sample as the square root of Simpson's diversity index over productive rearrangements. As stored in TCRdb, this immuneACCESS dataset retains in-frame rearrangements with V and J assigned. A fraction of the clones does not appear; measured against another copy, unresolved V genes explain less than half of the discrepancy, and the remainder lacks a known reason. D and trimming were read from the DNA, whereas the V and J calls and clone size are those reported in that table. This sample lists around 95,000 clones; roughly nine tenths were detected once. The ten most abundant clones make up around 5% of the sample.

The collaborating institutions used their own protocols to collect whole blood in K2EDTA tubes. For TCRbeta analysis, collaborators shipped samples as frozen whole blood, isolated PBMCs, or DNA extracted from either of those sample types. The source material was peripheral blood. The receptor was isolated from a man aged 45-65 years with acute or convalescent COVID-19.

The DNA sequence follows: TGTGCCAGCAGCTTAGGGGACAGGGGCACTGAAGCTTTCTTT. Its translation reads: CASSLGDRGTEAFF. The sequence links TRBV7-9 to TRBJ1-1; a stretch of 10 junction bases matches TRBD1. CDR1 and CDR2 were assigned from the germline V gene (reference sequence) as SEHNR and FQNEAQ. At the junction V is shortened by 1 base and J by 4 bases; bases outside the gene matches: 0. The CDR3 numbers 14 residues from cysteine through phenylalanine. Kept here is only the CDR3 DNA, which spans 42 bases and is read in frame from base 1.